What follows are 32 T cell receptor beta chains derived from one specimen sequenced in a study of blood T cell repertoires in COVID-19. TCRdb keeps only in-frame clones here, not all; method: immunoSEQ multiplex PCR. The sample includes 300,000 to 350,000 clones, 90% of them seen just once. Sequencing was done on a sample of PBMCs or T cells enriched from blood (not recorded which). These TCRs come from a woman younger than 45 who had been exposed to COVID-19.

The genes are TRBV7-2 and TRBJ1-4; D unresolved. Germline lookup yields CDR1 SGHTA and CDR2 FQGNSA. With 6 bases removed from V and 8 bases from J, the gap between germline ends came to 22 bases. The CDR3 length is 16 residues. The CDR3 spells CASSQDLRPRGEKLFF. In DNA form, the CDR3 reads TGTGCCAGCAGTCAAGACTTAAGGCCCCGAGGAGAAAAACTGTTTTTT. Using reference TRBV7-2 and TRBJ1-4 for the parts outside the CDR3, the full variable domain is GAGVSQSPSNKVTEKGKDVELRCDPISGHTALYWYRQSLGQGLEFLIYFQGNSAPDKSGLPSDRFSAERTGGSVSTLTIQRTQQEDSAVYLCASSQDLRPRGEKLFFGSGTQLSVL.

This chain joins TRBV11-2 and TRBJ2-3, with 8 bases aligning to TRBD1. The J segment lost 1 base and the V segment lost 5 bases, leaving 8 bases of the junction unmatched. The CDR3 has 16 residues. Germline CDR1 SGHAT, CDR2 FQNNGV. For the CDR3, the DNA is TGTGCCAGCAGCCCCCTTGGGACAGGAGGCACAGATACGCAGTATTTT. Its translation: CASSPLGTGGTDTQYF.

This chain links TRBV7-2 with TRBJ2-7, with D maybe TRBD1 (6 bases). The germline CDR1 and CDR2 sequences are SGHTA and FQGNSA. Deletions cut 1 base from V and 5 bases from J, with 15 bases between. The CDR3 sequence is 15 residues long. The CDR3 DNA reads as TGTGCCAGCAGCTTAGATGGGGGCGCGGAGAACGAGCAGTACTTC. Its protein is CASSLDGGAENEQYF.

The genes are TRBV4-3 and TRBJ1-4; perhaps TRBD1 as D (5 bases). CDR3 length: 16 residues. Trimming removed 1 base from V and 5 bases from J, with 14 bases in between. The germline CDR1 and CDR2 sequences are LGHNA and YSLEER. CDR3 region: CASSQGRGRDNEKLFF. Here the CDR3 DNA reads TGCGCCAGCAGCCAAGGCCGCGGGAGGGACAATGAAAAACTGTTTTTT.

This chain joins TRBV11-2 and TRBJ2-5, with a weak D call TRBD1 (6 bases). Looked up from germline, CDR1 is SGHAT and CDR2 is FQNNGV. The length of the CDR3 is 15 residues. V lost 3 bases to trimming and J lost 5 bases, with 16 bases between them. The CDR3 here is CASSFNSGTMETQYF. As DNA, the CDR3 is TGTGCCAGCAGCTTCAATTCCGGGACAATGGAGACCCAGTACTTC.

The rearrangement joins TRBV7-9 to TRBJ2-1, with a possible D match to TRBD2 (5 bases). Germline assignment: CDR1 SEHNR and CDR2 FQNEAQ (reference sequence). Trimming cost V 5 bases and J 12 bases, with 23 bases left between them. The CDR3 is 15 amino acids. The CDR3 DNA reads as TGTGCCAGCAGCCGGGATTGGGTTGGGCTCTGGGGGCAGTTCTTC. Its protein is CASSRDWVGLWGQFF.

This chain joins TRBV19 and TRBJ1-5; D uncertain. Per the germline V gene, CDR1 is LNHDA and CDR2 is SQIVND (reference sequence). The CDR3 has 13 amino acids. Trimming cost V 0 bases and J 9 bases, with 9 bases left between them. CDR3 amino acids: CASSIEERGPQHF. The CDR3 region has the DNA TGTGCCAGTAGTATAGAAGAACGGGGGCCCCAGCATTTT.

CDR3 protein: CASSKVQGASPLHF. The CDR3 nucleotides read TGTGCCAGCAGCAAAGTTCAAGGGGCCTCACCCCTCCACTTT. This chain uses TRBV21-1 with TRBJ1-6; TRBD1 was called by the table and not checked on the DNA. TRBV21-1 is annotated as a pseudogene. CDR3 size: 14 residues.

The genes are TRBV3-1 (or the pseudogene TRBV3-2) and TRBJ1-1; D may be TRBD1 (6 bases). CDR1 is LGHDT, CDR2 YNNKEL, per germline (reference sequence). The CDR3 covers 16 residues. Trimming pared 2 bases from V and 1 base from J, leaving 14 bases between. DNA of the CDR3: TGTGCCAGCAGCCAACGTCCGACAGGATGGAACACTGAAGCTTTCTTT. It translates to CASSQRPTGWNTEAFF.

The chain couples TRBV21-1 to TRBJ1-4; the table names TRBD1, a call not compared with the DNA. TRBV21-1 is designated a pseudogene. The CDR3 sequence is 17 residues long. The CDR3 loop is CASSKEGRRGRELKLFF. CDR3 nucleotide sequence: TGTGCCAGCAGCAAAGAGGGGAGAAGGGGGCGAGAGCTAAAACTGTTTTTT.

The chain carries TRBV5-1 and TRBJ1-4, with 9 bases that match TRBD1. This CDR3 has 15 amino acids. With V trimmed by 0 bases and J by 8 bases, 5 bases remained unmatched. CDR1 is SGHRS and CDR2 is YFSETQ in the germline V gene. The CDR3 region has the DNA TGCGCCAGCAGCTTGGCCGGGACAGGGTGGGAAAAACTGTTTTTT. Amino acids: CASSLAGTGWEKLFF.

The rearrangement joins TRBV5-4 to TRBJ1-2; tentative D call: TRBD1 (6 bases). The CDR3 spans 14 residues. Germline CDR1 reads SGHNT; CDR2 reads YYREEE (reference sequence). V was pared by 4 bases and J by 8 bases, with 18 bases between. The CDR3 nucleotides read TGTGCCAGCAGCCTTTACAAAAAGACAGGCGGCTACACCTTC. It yields the protein CASSLYKKTGGYTF.

CDR3 coding DNA: TGTGCCAGCAGTTCAGGACATCCTTCCTACGAGCAGTACTTC. Its protein product is CASSSGHPSYEQYF. The chain combines TRBV6-5 with TRBJ2-7, with D maybe TRBD1 (5 bases). The germline gives CDR1 MNHEY, CDR2 SVGAGI. V was clipped by 4 bases and J by 1 base, with 11 bases between them. CDR3 size: 14 residues.

This clone was picked up one time. The rearrangement uses TRBV11-2 and TRBJ2-2; TRBD1 is a possible D gene (6 bases). CDR3 length: 15 amino acids. V lost 1 base to trimming and J lost 2 bases, with 8 bases between them. Germline V CDR1 and CDR2: SGHAT, FQNNGV. CDR3: CASSLVGGNTGELFF. CDR3 DNA sequence: TGTGCCAGCAGCTTAGTAGGGGGAAACACCGGGGAGCTGTTTTTT.

V usage is TRBV3-1 (or the pseudogene TRBV3-2) and J usage is TRBJ2-5; possible D gene TRBD2, 5 bases. Germline V gene data show CDR1 as LGHDT and CDR2 as YNNKEL (reference sequence). This CDR3 has 15 amino acids. V dropped 0 bases and J dropped 3 bases, with 11 bases sitting between them. The DNA of the CDR3 is TGTGCCAGCAGCCAAGATTGGGGAGTAAAAGAGACCCAGTACTTC. Encoded protein: CASSQDWGVKETQYF.

This rearrangement joins TRBV11-2 to TRBJ1-1; 10 nucleotides match TRBD1. The germline V gene encodes CDR1 SGHAT and CDR2 FQNNGV. CDR3 length: 14 residues. V lost 5 bases to trimming and J lost 6 bases; unmatched junction nucleotides: 6. The CDR3 sequence is CASSPDRGGPEAFF. CDR3 sequence (DNA): TGTGCCAGCAGCCCGGACAGGGGGGGACCTGAAGCTTTCTTT.

This clone has just a few counts. The rearrangement uses TRBV25-1 and TRBJ1-1; D gene ambiguous. There are 13 residues in the CDR3. Trimming stripped 4 bases from V and 5 bases from J, with 11 bases between. Looked up from germline, CDR1 is MGHDK and CDR2 is SYGVNS. CDR3 residues: CASSVPGITEAFF. In DNA, the CDR3 is TGTGCCAGCAGTGTACCCGGGATTACTGAAGCTTTCTTT.

The V call is TRBV12-3 or TRBV12-4, the J call TRBJ1-2, with 11 bases identical to TRBD1. This CDR3 spans 13 amino acids. J lost 6 bases, V lost 6 bases, and 3 bases had no gene match. Here the CDR3 reads CASSRTGGDGYTF. In DNA form, the CDR3 reads TGTGCCAGCAGCAGGACAGGGGGCGATGGCTACACCTTC.

The chain recombines TRBV3-1 (or the pseudogene TRBV3-2) with TRBJ1-2, with D perhaps TRBD1 (5 bases). V dropped 3 bases and J dropped 2 bases, with 10 bases sitting between them. There are 14 residues in the CDR3. Germline values: CDR1 LGHDT, CDR2 YNNKEL (reference sequence). CDR3 sequence reads: CASSQLGGNYGYTF. CDR3 coding DNA: TGTGCCAGCAGCCAGCTCGGGGGAAACTATGGCTACACCTTC.

This rearrangement joins TRBV7-9 to TRBJ1-3; D is unresolved. The V and J ends lost 2 bases and 4 bases respectively, with 9 bases between them. The CDR3 is 14 amino acids. CDR1 SEHNR and CDR2 FQNEAQ come from the germline V gene (reference sequence). The CDR3 DNA follows: TGTGCCAGCAGCTTAATCCAAATCGGAAACACCATATATTTT. Protein: CASSLIQIGNTIYF.

CDR3 residues: CASSINPGSIQYF. For the CDR3, the DNA is TGTGCCAGTAGTATAAACCCGGGGAGCATTCAGTACTTC. The genes are TRBV19 and TRBJ2-4, with TRBD2 as a possible D gene (5 bases). The germline V gene encodes CDR1 LNHDA and CDR2 SQIVND (reference sequence). This CDR3 has 13 amino acids. V lost 2 bases and J lost 9, with 11 bases in between.

The DNA of the CDR3 is TGTGCCAGCAGCCCGATCGGACAGGGTCGTAGGGGCTATGGCTACACCTTC. It codes for CASSPIGQGRRGYGYTF. The chain carries TRBV7-2 and TRBJ1-2; 8 nucleotides match TRBD1. The CDR3 extends over 17 amino acids. Germline-derived CDR1 and CDR2 are SGHTA and FQGNSA. The V gene end was trimmed by 5 bases and the J gene end by 4 bases; junction bases not matched to a gene: 15.

This chain joins TRBV5-1 and TRBJ2-3; a possible D gene is TRBD2 (5 bases). CDR3 size: 14 residues. V was cut by 0 bases and J by 4 bases, with 9 bases left in between. Looked up from germline, CDR1 is SGHRS and CDR2 is YFSETQ. The CDR3, as DNA: TGCGCCAGCAGCTTGGCCACTAGGGCAGATACGCAGTATTTT. Translated, it gives CASSLATRADTQYF.

The chain uses TRBV18 and TRBJ1-4; 8 bases match TRBD1. The CDR3 runs 15 residues. CDR1 and CDR2 (germline): KGHSH, LQKENI. Trimming at V came to 2 bases and at J to 10 bases, leaving 9 bases not matched to a gene. As DNA, the CDR3 is TGTGCCAGCTCACCAGGACAGGGCATGACCGCAAAACTGTTTTTT. This gives the protein CASSPGQGMTAKLFF.

This chain joins TRBV6-1 and TRBJ1-1; 8 bases are a match to TRBD1. The trim removed 3 bases at V and 5 bases at J, leaving 14 bases unmatched. The CDR3 length is 17 residues. Germline values: CDR1 MNHNS, CDR2 SASEGT. This CDR3 is CASSDSGTGKIRTEAFF. CDR3 sequence (DNA): TGTGCCAGCAGTGATTCCGGGACAGGTAAGATTAGGACTGAAGCTTTCTTT.

The gene calls are TRBV7-2 and TRBJ1-3; the D is unclear. The CDR3 is 15 amino acids. From germline, CDR1 is SGHTA and CDR2 FQGNSA. Trimming removed 0 bases at V and 2 bases at J, with 8 bases between. The CDR3 DNA sequence: TGTGCCAGCAGCTTAGCGTCCGGGGCTGGAAACACCATATATTTT. This encodes CASSLASGAGNTIYF.

The chain has TRBV5-6 and TRBJ2-1; 9 nucleotides match TRBD2. Per the germline V gene, CDR1 is SGHDT and CDR2 is YYEEEE. J lost 6 bases, V lost 3 bases, and 7 bases had no gene match. The length of the CDR3 is 15 residues. CDR3 loop: CASSSGLAYLNEQFF. In DNA form, the CDR3 reads TGTGCCAGCAGCTCGGGACTAGCTTATCTCAATGAGCAGTTCTTC. The variable domain in full, completed from reference TRBV5-6 and TRBJ2-1, reads DAGVTQSPTHLIKTRGQQVTLRCSPKSGHDTVSWYQQALGQGPQFIFQYYEEEERQRGNFPDRFSGHQFPNYSSELNVNALLLGDSALYLCASSSGLAYLNEQFFGPGTRLTVL.

This chain joins TRBV24-1 and TRBJ1-1; 7 nucleotides match TRBD1. Germline loops: CDR1 KGHDR, CDR2 SFDVKD. V was pared by 4 bases and J by 7 bases, with 2 bases of the junction left unmatched. The CDR3 contains 12 residues. Here the CDR3 DNA reads TGTGCCACCAGTGACCGGACAGGTGAAGCTTTCTTT. Protein: CATSDRTGEAFF.

This clone appeared once. J is TRBJ1-1 and V is TRBV6-5; D gene uncertain. Trimming cost V 6 bases and J 1 base, with 15 bases left between them. Germline-derived CDR1 and CDR2 are MNHEY and SVGAGI. This CDR3 spans 15 amino acids. CDR3 loop: CASSKLHGRNTEAFF. The CDR3 DNA sequence: TGTGCCAGCAGCAAGTTACACGGGAGGAACACTGAAGCTTTCTTT.

The chain links TRBV19 to TRBJ2-7; D not resolved. Germline loops: CDR1 LNHDA, CDR2 SQIVND (reference sequence). V dropped 4 bases and J dropped 4 bases, with 11 bases sitting between them. The CDR3 sequence is 13 residues long. The CDR3 sequence: CASSTYRAYEQYF. CDR3 DNA: TGTGCCAGTAGTACCTACAGAGCTTACGAGCAGTACTTC.

V gene TRBV25-1 combines with J gene TRBJ1-6, with 8 bases identical to TRBD1. The ends lost 6 bases at V and 9 bases at J; junction bases unmatched: 4. This CDR3 spans 13 amino acids. From germline, CDR1 is MGHDK and CDR2 SYGVNS. The CDR3 DNA reads TGTGCCAGCAGCCTAGACAGGGGTTCACCCCTCCACTTT. Protein: CASSLDRGSPLHF.

This chain connects TRBV11-2 to TRBJ2-2, with 12 bases matching TRBD2. V gave up 9 bases and J gave up 4 bases; unmatched junction bases: 6. CDR3 length: 15 amino acids. Germline loops: CDR1 SGHAT, CDR2 FQNNGV. The CDR3 sequence: CASTLAGGFTGELFF. CDR3 DNA sequence: TGTGCCAGTACACTAGCGGGGGGATTCACCGGGGAGCTGTTTTTT. The full variable domain, rest sourced from reference TRBV11-2 and TRBJ2-2, is EAGVAQSPRYKIIEKRQSVAFWCNPISGHATLYWYQQILGQGPKLLIQFQNNGVVDDSQLPKDRFSAERLKGVDSTLKIQPAKLEDSAVYLCASTLAGGFTGELFFGEGSRLTVL.